This T cell receptor (beta chain) is drawn from a study of blood T cell repertoires in COVID-19. This clone was counted only a few times. The ends lost 4 bases at V and 4 bases at J; junction bases unmatched: 10. CDR3 length: 15 amino acids. Germline lookup yields CDR1 KGHSH and CDR2 LQKENI. The assay was immunoSEQ multiplex PCR, and TCRdb's table has in-frame clones only and misses some. This sample has under 100,000 clones; roughly 80% occur once, and the top ten carry about 12%. The chain has TRBV18 and TRBJ2-7; 7 bases line up with TRBD2. The origin of this receptor is a woman in her 40s with active or convalescent COVID-19. Sequencing was carried out using peripheral blood. As DNA, the CDR3 is TGTGCCAGCTCACTCGGGGAGGGTTCCCCGTACGAGCAGTACTTC. Residues: CASSLGEGSPYEQYF.